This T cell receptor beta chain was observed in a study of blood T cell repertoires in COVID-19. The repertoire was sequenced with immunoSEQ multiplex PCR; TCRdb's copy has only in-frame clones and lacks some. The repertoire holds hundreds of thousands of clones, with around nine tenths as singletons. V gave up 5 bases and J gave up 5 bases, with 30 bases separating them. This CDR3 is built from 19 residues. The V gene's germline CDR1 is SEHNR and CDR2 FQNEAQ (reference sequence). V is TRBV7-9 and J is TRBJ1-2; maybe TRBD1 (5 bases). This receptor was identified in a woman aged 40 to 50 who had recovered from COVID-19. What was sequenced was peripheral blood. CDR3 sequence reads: CASSPLTGRSGGKSYGYTF. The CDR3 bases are TGTGCCAGCAGCCCACTGACCGGCCGGAGCGGGGGAAAGTCTTATGGCTACACCTTC.